This paragraph reports one T cell receptor (beta chain). This entry belongs to a study of cytomegalovirus exposure and HLA in healthy donors. Donors were nominally healthy when sampled, though unrecorded immune exposures were likely. The CDR3 runs to 14 residues. Germline CDR1 and CDR2: SNHLY and FYNNEI. V dropped 1 base and J dropped 7 bases, with 11 bases sitting between them. 60 Vbeta and 13 Jbeta primers were used in PCR. Assay: immunoSEQ multiplex PCR; the TCRdb copy retains only in-frame clones and omits some. In total, the table holds some 150,000 clones. The chain combines TRBV2 with TRBJ2-1; weak D call: TRBD2 (5 bases). This TCR was sampled from a woman between 18 and 30 years old in good health and CMV-seronegative. The sequenced sample consisted of PBMCs. The CDR3 loop is CASSEGERGNEQFF. In nucleotides, the CDR3 is TGTGCCAGCAGTGAAGGGGAAAGAGGGAATGAGCAGTTCTTC.